Listed here are 7 T cell receptor beta chains from one sample, sequenced in a study of blood T cell repertoires in COVID-19. The repertoire was sequenced with immunoSEQ multiplex PCR; TCRdb's copy has only in-frame clones and lacks some. The profile shows about 180,000 clones, 86% of them singletons. The sequenced sample was peripheral blood. All receptors come from a man between 70 and 80 years old with active or convalescent COVID-19.

The sample holds a few counts of this clone. The chain carries TRBV5-4 and TRBJ2-3, with D perhaps matching TRBD1 (7 bases). CDR1 and CDR2 (germline): SGHNT, YYREEE (reference sequence). The CDR3 consists of 16 residues. V was pared by 0 bases and J by 3 bases, with 14 bases between. CDR3 residues: CASSLGRGRGTDTQYF. In DNA form, the CDR3 reads TGTGCCAGCAGCTTGGGGAGGGGGCGAGGGACAGATACGCAGTATTTT.

This chain links TRBV6-5 with TRBJ1-4; TRBD1 agrees at 7 bases. V shed 5 bases, J shed 1 base, and the junction held 4 bases outside the gene matches. The length of the CDR3 is 15 residues. CDR1 and CDR2 from the germline V gene are MNHEY and SVGAGI. The DNA for the CDR3 is TGTGCCAGCAGTCCAAACAGGGGAACTAATGAAAAACTGTTTTTT. Its protein product is CASSPNRGTNEKLFF.

This clone was seen a handful of times. The rearrangement links TRBV5-1 to TRBJ1-1; D gene unclear. The V gene's germline CDR1 is SGHRS and CDR2 YFSETQ. V was pared by 3 bases and J by 3 bases, with 9 bases between. CDR3 size: 13 residues. The CDR3 sequence is CASSSPRDTEAFF. The CDR3 DNA is TGCGCCAGCAGCTCCCCCCGGGACACTGAAGCTTTCTTT.

The chain employs TRBV11-2 and TRBJ1-1; D not certain. The CDR3 spans 11 residues. The germline V gene encodes CDR1 SGHAT and CDR2 FQNNGV. Trimming took 4 bases from V and 3 from J, leaving 3 bases between them. The CDR3 sequence is CASSWHTEAFF. The CDR3 DNA is TGTGCCAGCAGCTGGCACACTGAAGCTTTCTTT.

The V and J genes are TRBV6-2 or TRBV6-3 and TRBJ2-5; 10 bases line up with TRBD2. V lost 2 bases, J lost 2 bases, and 5 bases stayed unmatched. The CDR3 spans 16 residues. The germline V gene encodes CDR1 MNHEY and CDR2 SVGEGT. In DNA, the CDR3 is TGTGCCAGCAGTTACCGAGCGGGAGGGCCTCAAGAGACCCAGTACTTC. This gives the protein CASSYRAGGPQETQYF.

CDR3 protein: CASSLAYRVNTEAFF. The CDR3 DNA is TGTGCCAGCAGCTTAGCGTACAGGGTGAACACTGAAGCTTTCTTT. The genes are TRBV7-9 and TRBJ1-1, with TRBD1 as a possible D gene (6 bases). CDR1 is SEHNR, CDR2 FQNEAQ, per germline (reference sequence). The CDR3 runs to 15 residues. Trimming removed 0 bases from V and 0 bases from J, with 8 bases in between.

The V and J genes are TRBV7-8 and TRBJ2-7; 9 bases are a match to TRBD1. CDR3 length equals 15 residues. V lost 5 bases to trimming and J lost 4 bases; unmatched junction nucleotides: 9. CDR1 and CDR2 (germline): SGHVS, FQNEAQ. CDR3 amino acids: CASSAHRGRIYEQYF. Here the CDR3 DNA reads TGTGCCAGCAGCGCTCACAGGGGGCGGATTTACGAGCAGTACTTC.